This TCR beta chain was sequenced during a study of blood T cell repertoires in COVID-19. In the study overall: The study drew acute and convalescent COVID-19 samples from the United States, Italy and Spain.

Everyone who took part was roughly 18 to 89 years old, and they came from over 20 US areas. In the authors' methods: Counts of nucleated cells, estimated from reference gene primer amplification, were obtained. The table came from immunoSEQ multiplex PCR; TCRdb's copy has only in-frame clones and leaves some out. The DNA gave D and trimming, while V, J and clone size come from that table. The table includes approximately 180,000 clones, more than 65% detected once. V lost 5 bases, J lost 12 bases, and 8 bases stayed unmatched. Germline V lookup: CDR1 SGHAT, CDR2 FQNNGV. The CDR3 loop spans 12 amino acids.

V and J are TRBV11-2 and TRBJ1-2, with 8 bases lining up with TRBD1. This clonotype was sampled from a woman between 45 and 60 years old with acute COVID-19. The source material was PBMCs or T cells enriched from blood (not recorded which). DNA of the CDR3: TGTGCCAGCAGCCCGGACAGGGTCTTGCACACCTTC. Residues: CASSPDRVLHTF.